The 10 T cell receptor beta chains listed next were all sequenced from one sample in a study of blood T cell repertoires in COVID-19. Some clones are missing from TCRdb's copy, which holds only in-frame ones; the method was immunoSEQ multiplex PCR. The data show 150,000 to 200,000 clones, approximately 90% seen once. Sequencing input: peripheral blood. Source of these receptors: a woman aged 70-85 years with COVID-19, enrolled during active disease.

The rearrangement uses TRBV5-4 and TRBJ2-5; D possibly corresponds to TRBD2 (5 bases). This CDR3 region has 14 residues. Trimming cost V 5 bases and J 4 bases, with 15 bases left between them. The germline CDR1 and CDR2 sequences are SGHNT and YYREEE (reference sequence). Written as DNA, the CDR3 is TGTGCCAGCAGAGCCAGCGGAGGTGGAGAGACCCAGTACTTC. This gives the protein CASRASGGGETQYF.

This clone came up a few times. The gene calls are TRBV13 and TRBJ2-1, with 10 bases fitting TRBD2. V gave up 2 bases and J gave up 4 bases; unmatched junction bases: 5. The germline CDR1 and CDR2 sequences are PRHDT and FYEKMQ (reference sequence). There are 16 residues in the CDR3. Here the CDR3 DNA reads TGTGCCAGCAGCTTATCAGGACTAGCGGCTTACAATGAGCAGTTCTTC. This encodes CASSLSGLAAYNEQFF.

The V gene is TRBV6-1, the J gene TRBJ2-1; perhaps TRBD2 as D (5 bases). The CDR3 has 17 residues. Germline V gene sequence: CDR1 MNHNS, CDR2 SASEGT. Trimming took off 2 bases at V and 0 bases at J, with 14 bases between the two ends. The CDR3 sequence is CASSEQGGGISYNEQFF. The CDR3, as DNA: TGTGCCAGCAGTGAACAAGGAGGTGGGATCTCCTACAATGAGCAGTTCTTC.

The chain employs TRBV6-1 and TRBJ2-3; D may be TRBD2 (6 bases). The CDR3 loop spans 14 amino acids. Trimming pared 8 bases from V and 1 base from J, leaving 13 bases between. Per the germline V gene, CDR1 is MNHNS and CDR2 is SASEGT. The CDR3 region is CASSRDFGTDTQYF. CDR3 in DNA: TGTGCCAGCTCCAGGGACTTTGGCACAGATACGCAGTATTTT.

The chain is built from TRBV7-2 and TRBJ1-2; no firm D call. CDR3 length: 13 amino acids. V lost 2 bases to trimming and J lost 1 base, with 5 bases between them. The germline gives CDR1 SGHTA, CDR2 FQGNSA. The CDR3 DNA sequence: TGTGCCAGCAGCTTACCGAGTAACTATGGCTACACCTTC. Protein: CASSLPSNYGYTF.

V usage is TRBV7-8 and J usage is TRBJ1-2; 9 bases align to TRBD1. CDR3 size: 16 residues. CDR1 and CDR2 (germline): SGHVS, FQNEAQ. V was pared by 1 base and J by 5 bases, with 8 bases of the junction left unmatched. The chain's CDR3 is CASSLGRQGVIYGYTF. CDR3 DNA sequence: TGTGCCAGCAGCTTAGGACGACAGGGGGTAATATATGGCTACACCTTC.

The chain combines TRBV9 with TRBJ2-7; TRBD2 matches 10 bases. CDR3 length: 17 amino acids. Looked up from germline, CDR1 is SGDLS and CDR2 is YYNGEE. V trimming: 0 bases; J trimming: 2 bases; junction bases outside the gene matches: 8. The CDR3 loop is CASSVGLAGDTTYEQYF. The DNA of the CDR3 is TGTGCCAGCAGCGTAGGGCTAGCGGGAGACACTACCTACGAGCAGTACTTC.

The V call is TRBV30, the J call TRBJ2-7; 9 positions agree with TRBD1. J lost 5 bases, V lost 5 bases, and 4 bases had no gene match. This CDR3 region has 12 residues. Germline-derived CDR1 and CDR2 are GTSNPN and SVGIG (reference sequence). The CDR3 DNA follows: TGTGCCTGGGGGACAGGGAACCACGAGCAGTACTTC. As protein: CAWGTGNHEQYF.

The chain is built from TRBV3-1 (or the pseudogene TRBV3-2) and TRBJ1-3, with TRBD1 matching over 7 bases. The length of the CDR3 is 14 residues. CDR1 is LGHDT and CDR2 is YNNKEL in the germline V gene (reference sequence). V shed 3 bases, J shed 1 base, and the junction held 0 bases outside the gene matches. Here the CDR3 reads CASSQTGSGNTIYF. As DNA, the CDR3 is TGTGCCAGCAGCCAGACAGGGTCTGGAAACACCATATATTTT.

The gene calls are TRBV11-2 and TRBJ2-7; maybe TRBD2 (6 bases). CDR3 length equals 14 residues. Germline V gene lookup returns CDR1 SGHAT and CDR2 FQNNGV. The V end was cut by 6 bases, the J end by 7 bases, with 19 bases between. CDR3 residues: CASSPSDYGGEQYF. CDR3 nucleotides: TGTGCCAGCAGTCCCTCGGACTATGGGGGGGAGCAGTACTTC.